The rows below give T cell receptor beta chains drawn from one sample of a study of shared clonotypes between healthy human individuals. TCRdb's table, derived via immunoSEQ multiplex PCR, lists solely in-frame clones and lacks some. The sample includes roughly 2.5 million clones, just over 90% seen only once; the top ten take about 0.13%. Sequencing used naive CD4+ T cells sorted from blood. Every receptor here comes from a man in his late teens or twenties in good health. Both conserved end residues are part of each CDR3. The D gene is left open where the match is weak. The size entry is marked missing in some rows and otherwise reads once, few, many or a size class.

CASSRIGGGQFSYEQYF | TGTGCCAGCAGCCGGATTGGGGGGGGCCAGTTTTCCTACGAGCAGTACTTC | . | TRBJ2-7 | TRBV7-2 | .
CASSVGRPWEGTGELFF | TGTGCCAGCAGTGTGGGCAGGCCCTGGGAAGGCACCGGGGAGCTGTTTTTT | . | TRBJ2-2 | TRBV2 | .
CASTTIFEMFNSGANVLTF | TGTGCCAGCACCACCATATTTGAAATGTTCAACTCTGGGGCCAACGTCCTGACTTTC | . | TRBJ2-6 | TRBV27 | .
CASSETRTGVDEQYF | TGTGCCAGCAGTGAGACCCGGACAGGGGTAGACGAGCAGTACTTC | . | TRBJ2-7 | TRBV2 | TRBD1
CATTGQGAIQETQYF | TGTGCCACCACCGGACAGGGGGCGATACAAGAGACCCAGTACTTC | . | TRBJ2-5 | TRBV28 | TRBD1
CASSYSSSGRVGPLHF | TGTGCCAGCAGTTACTCGAGTTCAGGCAGGGTCGGTCCCCTCCACTTT | . | TRBJ1-6 | TRBV6-5 | .
CASSKARGADTEAFF | TGTGCCAGCAGCAAAGCCAGAGGGGCTGACACTGAAGCTTTCTTT | . | TRBJ1-1 | TRBV21-1 | .
CASSEWALAGAGNEQFF | TGCGCCAGCAGTGAGTGGGCACTAGCGGGAGCAGGCAATGAGCAGTTCTTC | . | TRBJ2-1 | TRBV10-1 | TRBD2
CASSLSRDLAPGELFF | TGTGCCAGCAGCTTAAGCCGGGACTTAGCTCCCGGGGAGCTGTTTTTT | . | TRBJ2-2 | TRBV7-3 | .
CASSLVAGDYEQYF | TGTGCCAGCAGCTTAGTTGCCGGGGACTACGAGCAGTACTTC | once | TRBJ2-7 | TRBV7-2 | .
CASSQEGVGGETQYF | TGCGCCAGCAGCCAAGAGGGGGTTGGGGGGGAGACCCAGTACTTC | . | TRBJ2-5 | TRBV4-3 | .
CASSWGQGGELFF | TGTGCCAGCAGTTGGGGGCAGGGCGGGGAGCTGTTTTTT | . | TRBJ2-2 | TRBV6-5 | .
CASFLGYGQPQHF | TGCGCCAGCTTCCTGGGGTACGGTCAGCCCCAGCATTTT | . | TRBJ1-5 | TRBV6-5 | .
CAISARPAGELFF | TGTGCCATCAGTGCGCGTCCAGCCGGGGAGCTGTTTTTT | . | TRBJ2-2 | TRBV10-3 | .
CASRELGSYEQYF | TGCGCCAGCCGGGAGTTGGGCTCCTACGAGCAGTACTTC | . | TRBJ2-7 | TRBV5-1 | .
CASSETRQQFF | TGTGCCAGCAGTGAGACCCGGCAGCAGTTCTTC | . | TRBJ2-1 | TRBV6-1 | .
CASSLELAGKQPQHF | TGTGCCAGCAGCTTAGAGCTGGCAGGGAAGCAGCCCCAGCATTTT | few | TRBJ1-5 | TRBV7-2 | .
CASSPTSGSYNEQFF | TGTGCCAGCAGCCCGACTAGCGGATCCTACAATGAGCAGTTCTTC | . | TRBJ2-1 | TRBV5-5 | TRBD2
CAWSPTGELFF | TGTGCCTGGAGTCCCACCGGGGAGCTGTTTTTT | . | TRBJ2-2 | TRBV30 | .
CASSKSGGRRITGELFF | TGTGCCAGCAGCAAAAGCGGGGGCAGGCGGATCACCGGGGAGCTGTTTTTT | . | TRBJ2-2 | TRBV5-4 | TRBD2
CASSFAGQRRGEQYF | TGTGCCAGCAGCTTCGCCGGCCAGAGACGGGGGGAGCAGTACTTC | few | TRBJ2-7 | TRBV5-4 | .
CASSHGLAGFTYNEQFF | TGCGCCAGCAGCCATGGACTAGCGGGGTTTACCTACAATGAGCAGTTCTTC | . | TRBJ2-1 | TRBV4-1 | TRBD2
CASSYRVGGELFF | TGTGCCAGCAGTTACAGGGTTGGCGGGGAGCTGTTTTTT | once | TRBJ2-2 | TRBV6-6 | .
CASSVGLAGGPYTGELFF | TGTGCCAGCAGTGTAGGGCTAGCGGGAGGGCCGTACACCGGGGAGCTGTTTTTT | . | TRBJ2-2 | TRBV2 | TRBD2
CASSLGSQYNSPLHF | TGTGCCAGCAGCTTAGGGTCGCAGTATAATTCACCCCTCCACTTT | . | TRBJ1-6 | TRBV7-2 | .
CASSRLAGAYEQYF | TGTGCCAGCAGCCGACTAGCGGGGGCCTACGAGCAGTACTTC | once | TRBJ2-7 | TRBV27 | TRBD2
CAWSVTAYEQYF | TGTGCCTGGAGTGTAACAGCCTACGAGCAGTACTTC | . | TRBJ2-7 | TRBV30 | .
CASSGQTGSYQETQYF | TGTGCCAGCAGCGGCCAGACAGGGTCGTACCAAGAGACCCAGTACTTC | once | TRBJ2-5 | TRBV5-6 | TRBD1
CASSHTRFDLTYFNTGELFF | TGCGCCAGCAGCCATACCCGCTTCGACTTGACTTATTTTAACACCGGGGAGCTGTTTTTT | . | TRBJ2-2 | TRBV4-1 | .
CASSLDTSYEQYF | TGTGCCAGCAGCTTGGACACTTCCTACGAGCAGTACTTC | . | TRBJ2-7 | TRBV5-6 | .
CASSLGNGKGSYEQYF | TGTGCCAGCAGCTTAGGTAACGGGAAGGGCTCCTACGAGCAGTACTTC | . | TRBJ2-7 | TRBV7-2 | .
CASSPIGRYEKLFF | TGTGCCAGCAGCCCCATTGGGCGATATGAAAAACTGTTTTTT | . | TRBJ1-4 | TRBV7-9 | .
CASSLTGAKADYTF | TGCGCCAGCAGCTTAACAGGGGCTAAAGCCGACTACACCTTC | . | TRBJ1-2 | TRBV5-1 | TRBD1
CASSSRGLAGGYEQYF | TGTGCCAGCTCTTCTAGAGGGCTAGCGGGAGGTTACGAGCAGTACTTC | . | TRBJ2-7 | TRBV7-2 | TRBD2
CASSRTQLAGTSGANVLTF | TGCGCCAGCAGCCGGACACAATTAGCGGGAACCTCTGGGGCCAACGTCCTGACTTTC | . | TRBJ2-6 | TRBV5-1 | TRBD2
CASNRRGSGELFF | TGTGCCAGCAACCGCAGGGGCTCCGGGGAGCTGTTTTTT | . | TRBJ2-2 | TRBV2 | .
CAWSFGTGPDTQYF | TGTGCCTGGAGTTTTGGTACAGGGCCAGATACGCAGTATTTT | . | TRBJ2-3 | TRBV30 | .
CASSYYINEQFF | TGTGCCAGCAGCTACTATATCAATGAGCAGTTCTTC | . | TRBJ2-1 | TRBV7-2 | .
CASSPSRETQYF | TGTGCTAGCAGCCCTAGCCGAGAGACCCAGTACTTC | . | TRBJ2-5 | TRBV7-7 | .
CASSWDRVEGYTF | TGTGCCAGCAGTTGGGACAGGGTCGAAGGCTACACCTTC | . | TRBJ1-2 | TRBV7-9 | TRBD1
CASSVYLQGSSYNEQFF | TGTGCCAGCAGCGTCTACCTCCAAGGGAGCTCCTACAATGAGCAGTTCTTC | . | TRBJ2-1 | TRBV9 | .
CASSHSLGHKDGYTF | TGTGCCAGCAGTCATTCTCTTGGACACAAAGATGGCTACACCTTC | . | TRBJ1-2 | TRBV7-9 | .
CASKSKREGTGELFF | TGTGCCAGCAAATCCAAGCGGGAGGGTACCGGGGAGCTGTTTTTT | . | TRBJ2-2 | TRBV7-9 | TRBD2
CASNPQGAWEKLFF | TGTGCCAGCAATCCACAGGGGGCGTGGGAAAAACTGTTTTTT | once | TRBJ1-4 | TRBV2 | TRBD1
CAWRGGPARANEKLFF | TGTGCCTGGAGGGGGGGACCCGCGCGGGCTAATGAAAAACTGTTTTTT | once | TRBJ1-4 | TRBV30 | .
CASSIRQGREEQYF | TGTGCCAGCAGCATACGACAGGGGAGGGAGGAGCAGTACTTC | once | TRBJ2-7 | TRBV5-4 | .
CASSPAGTENTEAFF | TGTGCCAGCTCACCCGCCGGGACTGAGAACACTGAAGCTTTCTTT | few | TRBJ1-1 | TRBV18 | .
CASSSSGLAERASTQYF | TGTGCCAGCAGCTCCTCGGGTCTAGCGGAGAGGGCCAGCACGCAGTATTTT | . | TRBJ2-3 | TRBV7-2 | TRBD2
CASSPAGDHAGGELFF | TGTGCCAGCAGTCCGGCGGGAGATCATGCTGGCGGGGAGCTGTTTTTT | . | TRBJ2-2 | TRBV6-6 | TRBD2
CASSRQGTYGYTF | TGTGCCAGCAGCCGTCAGGGGACCTATGGCTACACCTTC | . | TRBJ1-2 | TRBV7-8 | .